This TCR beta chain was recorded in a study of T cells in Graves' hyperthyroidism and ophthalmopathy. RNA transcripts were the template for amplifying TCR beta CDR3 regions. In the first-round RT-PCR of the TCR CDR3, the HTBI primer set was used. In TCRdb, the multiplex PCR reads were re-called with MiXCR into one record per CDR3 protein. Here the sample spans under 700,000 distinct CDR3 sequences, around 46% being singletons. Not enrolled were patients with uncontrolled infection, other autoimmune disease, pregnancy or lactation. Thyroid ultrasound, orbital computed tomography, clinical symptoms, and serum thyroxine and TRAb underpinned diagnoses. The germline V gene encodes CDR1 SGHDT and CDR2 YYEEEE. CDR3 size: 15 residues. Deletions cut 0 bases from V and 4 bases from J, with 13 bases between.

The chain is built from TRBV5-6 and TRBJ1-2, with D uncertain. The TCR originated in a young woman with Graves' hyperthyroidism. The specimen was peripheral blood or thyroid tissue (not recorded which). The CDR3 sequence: CASSLEGRMGYGYTF. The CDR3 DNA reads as TGTGCCAGCAGCTTGGAAGGGCGGATGGGCTATGGCTACACCTTC.